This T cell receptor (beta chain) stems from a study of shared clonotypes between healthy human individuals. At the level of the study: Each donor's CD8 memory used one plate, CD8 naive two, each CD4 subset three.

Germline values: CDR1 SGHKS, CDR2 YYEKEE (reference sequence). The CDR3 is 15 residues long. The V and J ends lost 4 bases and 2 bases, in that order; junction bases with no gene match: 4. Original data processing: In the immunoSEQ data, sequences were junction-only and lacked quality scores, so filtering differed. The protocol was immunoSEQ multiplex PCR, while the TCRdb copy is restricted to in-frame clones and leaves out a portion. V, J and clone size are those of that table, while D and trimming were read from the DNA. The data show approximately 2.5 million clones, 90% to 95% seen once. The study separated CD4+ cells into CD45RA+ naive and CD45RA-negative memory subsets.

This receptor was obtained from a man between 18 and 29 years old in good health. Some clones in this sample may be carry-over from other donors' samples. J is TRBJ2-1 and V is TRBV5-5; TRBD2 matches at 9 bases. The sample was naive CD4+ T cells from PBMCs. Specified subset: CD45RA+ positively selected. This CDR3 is CASSPSGTTYNEQFF. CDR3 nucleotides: TGTGCCAGCAGCCCTAGCGGGACGACCTACAATGAGCAGTTCTTC.